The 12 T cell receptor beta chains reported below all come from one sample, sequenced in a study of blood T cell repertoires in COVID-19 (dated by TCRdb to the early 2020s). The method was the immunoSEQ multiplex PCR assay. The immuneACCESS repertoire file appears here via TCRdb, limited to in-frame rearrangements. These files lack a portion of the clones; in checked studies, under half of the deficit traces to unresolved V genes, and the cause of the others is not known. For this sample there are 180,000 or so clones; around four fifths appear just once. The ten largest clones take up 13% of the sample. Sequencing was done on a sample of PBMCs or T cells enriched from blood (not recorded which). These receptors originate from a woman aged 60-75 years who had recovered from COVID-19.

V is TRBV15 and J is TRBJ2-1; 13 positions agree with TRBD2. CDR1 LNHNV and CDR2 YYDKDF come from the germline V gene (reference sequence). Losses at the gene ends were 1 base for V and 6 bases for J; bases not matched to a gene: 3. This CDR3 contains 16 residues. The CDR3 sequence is CATSRAGLAGVNEQFF. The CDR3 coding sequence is TGTGCCACCAGCAGAGCCGGACTAGCGGGAGTCAATGAGCAGTTCTTC. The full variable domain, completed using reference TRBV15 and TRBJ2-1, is DAMVIQNPRYQVTQFGKPVTLSCSQTLNHNVMYWYQQKSSQAPKLLFHYYDKDFNNEADTPDNFQSRRPNTSFCFLDIRSPGLGDTAMYLCATSRAGLAGVNEQFFGPGTRLTVL.

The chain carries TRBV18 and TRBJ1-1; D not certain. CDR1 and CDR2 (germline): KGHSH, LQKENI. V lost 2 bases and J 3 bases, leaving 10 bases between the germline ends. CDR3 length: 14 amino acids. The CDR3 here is CASSPGTSYTEAFF. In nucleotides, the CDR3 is TGTGCCAGCTCACCAGGCACCTCGTACACTGAAGCTTTCTTT.

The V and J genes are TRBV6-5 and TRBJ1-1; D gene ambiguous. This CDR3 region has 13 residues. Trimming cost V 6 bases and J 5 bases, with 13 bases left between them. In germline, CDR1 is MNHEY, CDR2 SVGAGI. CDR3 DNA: TGTGCCAGCAGCCTTTCCCGGGGTACTGAAGCTTTCTTT. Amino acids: CASSLSRGTEAFF.

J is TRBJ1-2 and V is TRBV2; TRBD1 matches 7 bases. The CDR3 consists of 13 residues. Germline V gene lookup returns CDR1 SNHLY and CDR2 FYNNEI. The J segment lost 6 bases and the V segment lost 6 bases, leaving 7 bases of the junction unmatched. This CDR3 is CASRGTVGHGYTF. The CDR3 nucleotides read TGTGCCAGCAGGGGGACAGTCGGACATGGCTACACCTTC.

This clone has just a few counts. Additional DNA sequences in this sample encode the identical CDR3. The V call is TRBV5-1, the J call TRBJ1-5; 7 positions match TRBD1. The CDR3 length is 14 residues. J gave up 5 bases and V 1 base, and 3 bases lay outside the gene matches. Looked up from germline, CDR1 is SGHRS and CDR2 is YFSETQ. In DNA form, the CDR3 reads TGCGCCAGCAGCTTGCTAGGGGGCGATCAGCCCCAGCATTTT. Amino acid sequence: CASSLLGGDQPQHF. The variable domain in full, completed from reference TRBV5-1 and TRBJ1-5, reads KAGVTQTPRYLIKTRGQQVTLSCSPISGHRSVSWYQQTPGQGLQFLFEYFSETQRNKGNFPGRFSGRQFSNSRSEMNVSTLELGDSALYLCASSLLGGDQPQHFGDGTRLSIL.

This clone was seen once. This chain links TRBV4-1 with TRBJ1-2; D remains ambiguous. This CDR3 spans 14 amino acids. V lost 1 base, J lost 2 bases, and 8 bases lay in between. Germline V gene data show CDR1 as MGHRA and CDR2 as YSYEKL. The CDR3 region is CASSQGGTNYGYTF. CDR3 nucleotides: TGCGCCAGCAGCCAAGGAGGAACAAACTATGGCTACACCTTC.

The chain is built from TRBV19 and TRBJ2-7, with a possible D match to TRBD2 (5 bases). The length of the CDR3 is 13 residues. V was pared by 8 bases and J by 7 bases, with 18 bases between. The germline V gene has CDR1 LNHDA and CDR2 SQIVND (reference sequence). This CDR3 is CASRARGTGEQYF. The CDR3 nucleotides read TGTGCCAGTCGGGCCCGGGGTACGGGTGAGCAGTACTTC.

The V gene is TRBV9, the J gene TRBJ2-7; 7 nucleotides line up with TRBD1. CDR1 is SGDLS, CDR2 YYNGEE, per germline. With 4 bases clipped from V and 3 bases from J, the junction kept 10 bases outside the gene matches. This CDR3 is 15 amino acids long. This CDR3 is CASSFTGTEDYEQYF. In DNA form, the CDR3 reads TGTGCCAGCAGCTTTACCGGGACAGAAGACTACGAGCAGTACTTC.

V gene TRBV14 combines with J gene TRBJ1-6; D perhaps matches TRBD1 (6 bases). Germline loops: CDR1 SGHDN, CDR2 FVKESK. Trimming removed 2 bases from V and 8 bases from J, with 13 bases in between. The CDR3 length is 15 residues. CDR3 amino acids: CASSQLTGFHSPLHF. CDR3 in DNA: TGTGCCAGCAGCCAACTTACAGGGTTTCATTCACCCCTCCACTTT.

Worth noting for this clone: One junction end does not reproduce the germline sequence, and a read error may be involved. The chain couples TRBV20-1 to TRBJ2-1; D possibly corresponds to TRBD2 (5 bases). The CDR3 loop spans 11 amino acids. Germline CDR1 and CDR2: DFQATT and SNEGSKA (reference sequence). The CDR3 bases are TGCAGTGCTCTAGACTACCATGAGCAGTTCTTC. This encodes CSALDYHEQFF.

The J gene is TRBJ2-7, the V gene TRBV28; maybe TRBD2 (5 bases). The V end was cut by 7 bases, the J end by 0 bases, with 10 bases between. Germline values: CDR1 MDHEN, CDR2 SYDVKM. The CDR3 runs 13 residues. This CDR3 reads CASNPGYSYEQYF. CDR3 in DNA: TGTGCCAGCAACCCGGGATACTCCTACGAGCAGTACTTC. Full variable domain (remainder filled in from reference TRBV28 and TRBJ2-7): DVKVTQSSRYLVKRTGEKVFLECVQDMDHENMFWYRQDPGLGLRLIYFSYDVKMKEKGDIPEGYSVSREKKERFSLILESASTNQTSMYLCASNPGYSYEQYFGPGTRLTVT.

CDR3: CAISPDSNYGYTF. DNA for the CDR3: TGTGCCATCAGCCCGGACAGCAACTATGGCTACACCTTC. The chain has TRBV10-3 and TRBJ1-2, with D possibly being TRBD1 (6 bases). Germline V gives CDR1 ENHRY, CDR2 SYGVKD. V shed 6 bases and J shed 2 bases, with 10 bases lying between them. The CDR3 contains 13 residues.